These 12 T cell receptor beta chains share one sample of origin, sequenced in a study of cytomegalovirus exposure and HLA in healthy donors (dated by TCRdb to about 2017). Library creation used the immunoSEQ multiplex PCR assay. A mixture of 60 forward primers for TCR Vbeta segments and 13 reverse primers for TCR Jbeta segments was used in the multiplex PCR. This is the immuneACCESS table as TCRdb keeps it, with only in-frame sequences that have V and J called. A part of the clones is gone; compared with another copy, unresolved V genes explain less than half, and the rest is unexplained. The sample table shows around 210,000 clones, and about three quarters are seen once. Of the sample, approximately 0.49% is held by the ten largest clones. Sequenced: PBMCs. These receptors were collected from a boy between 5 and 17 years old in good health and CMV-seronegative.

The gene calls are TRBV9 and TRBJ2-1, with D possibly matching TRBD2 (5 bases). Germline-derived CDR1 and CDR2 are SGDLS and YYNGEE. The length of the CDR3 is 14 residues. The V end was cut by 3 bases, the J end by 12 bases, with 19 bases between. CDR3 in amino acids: CASSGGATTYAQFF. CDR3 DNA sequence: TGTGCCAGCAGCGGGGGAGCCACCACTTATGCGCAGTTCTTC.

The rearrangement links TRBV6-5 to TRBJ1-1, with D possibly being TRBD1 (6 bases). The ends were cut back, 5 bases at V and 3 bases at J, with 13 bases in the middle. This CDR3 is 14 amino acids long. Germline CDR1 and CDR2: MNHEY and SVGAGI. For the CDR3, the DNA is TGTGCCAGCAGTAAACAGGGTCGAGACACTGAAGCTTTCTTT. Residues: CASSKQGRDTEAFF.

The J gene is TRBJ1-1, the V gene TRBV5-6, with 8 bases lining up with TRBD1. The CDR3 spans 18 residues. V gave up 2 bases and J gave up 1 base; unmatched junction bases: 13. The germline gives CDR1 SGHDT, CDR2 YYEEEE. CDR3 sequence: CASSLMQGALWGNTEAFF. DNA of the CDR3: TGTGCCAGCAGCTTAATGCAGGGGGCATTATGGGGGAACACTGAAGCTTTCTTT.

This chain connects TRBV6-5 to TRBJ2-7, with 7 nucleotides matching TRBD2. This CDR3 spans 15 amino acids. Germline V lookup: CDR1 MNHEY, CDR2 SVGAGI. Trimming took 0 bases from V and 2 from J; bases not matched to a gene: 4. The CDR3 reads CASSYSGGFTYEQYF. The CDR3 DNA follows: TGTGCCAGCAGTTACTCGGGGGGGTTCACCTACGAGCAGTACTTC.

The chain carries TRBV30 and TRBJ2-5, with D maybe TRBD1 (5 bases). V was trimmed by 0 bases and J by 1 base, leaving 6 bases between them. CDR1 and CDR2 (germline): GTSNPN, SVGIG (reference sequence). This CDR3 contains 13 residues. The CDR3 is CAWSVDSQETQYF. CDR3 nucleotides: TGTGCCTGGAGTGTAGACAGCCAAGAGACCCAGTACTTC.

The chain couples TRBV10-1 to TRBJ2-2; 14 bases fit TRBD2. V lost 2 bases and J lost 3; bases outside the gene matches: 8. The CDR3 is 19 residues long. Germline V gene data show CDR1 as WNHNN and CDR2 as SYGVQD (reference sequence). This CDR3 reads CASSEPLGLAGGHTGELFF. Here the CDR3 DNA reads TGCGCCAGCAGTGAGCCCCTCGGACTAGCGGGAGGACACACCGGGGAGCTGTTTTTT.

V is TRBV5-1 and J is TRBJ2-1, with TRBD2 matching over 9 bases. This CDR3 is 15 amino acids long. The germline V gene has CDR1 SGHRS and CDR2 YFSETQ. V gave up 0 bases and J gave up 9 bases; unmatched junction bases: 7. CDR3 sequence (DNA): TGCGCCAGCAGCTTGGCACGGGGACTAGCTGCTGAGCAGTTCTTC. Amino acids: CASSLARGLAAEQFF.

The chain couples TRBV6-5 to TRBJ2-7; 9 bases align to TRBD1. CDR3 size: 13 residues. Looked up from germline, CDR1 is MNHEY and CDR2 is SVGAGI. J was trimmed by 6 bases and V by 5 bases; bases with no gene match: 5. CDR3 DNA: TGTGCCAGCAGTAGGGACAGGGATCGCGAGCAGTACTTC. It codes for CASSRDRDREQYF.

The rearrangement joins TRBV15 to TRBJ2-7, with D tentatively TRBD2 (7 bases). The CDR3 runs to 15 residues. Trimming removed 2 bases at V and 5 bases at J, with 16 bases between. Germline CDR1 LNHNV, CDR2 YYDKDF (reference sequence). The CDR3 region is CATSRSPREGDEQYF. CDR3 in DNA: TGTGCCACCAGCAGATCCCCCAGGGAGGGGGACGAGCAGTACTTC.

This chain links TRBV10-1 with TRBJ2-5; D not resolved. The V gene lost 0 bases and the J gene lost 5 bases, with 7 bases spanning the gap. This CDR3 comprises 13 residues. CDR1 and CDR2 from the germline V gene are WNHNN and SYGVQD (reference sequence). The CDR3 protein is CASSESIRETQYF. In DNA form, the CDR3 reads TGCGCCAGCAGTGAGTCTATCCGGGAGACCCAGTACTTC.

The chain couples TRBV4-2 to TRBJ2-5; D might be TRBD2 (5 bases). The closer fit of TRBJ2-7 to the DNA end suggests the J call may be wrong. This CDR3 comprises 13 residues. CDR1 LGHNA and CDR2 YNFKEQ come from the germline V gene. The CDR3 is CASSLGLTYEQYF. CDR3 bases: TGTGCCAGCAGCCTAGGACTTACCTACGAGCAGTACTTC.

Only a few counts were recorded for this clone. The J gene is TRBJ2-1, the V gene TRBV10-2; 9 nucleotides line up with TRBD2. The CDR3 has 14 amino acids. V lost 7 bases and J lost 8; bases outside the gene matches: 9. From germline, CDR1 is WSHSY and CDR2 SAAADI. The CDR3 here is CASMPGLALDEQFF. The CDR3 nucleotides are TGCGCCAGCATGCCGGGACTAGCTCTCGATGAGCAGTTCTTC.